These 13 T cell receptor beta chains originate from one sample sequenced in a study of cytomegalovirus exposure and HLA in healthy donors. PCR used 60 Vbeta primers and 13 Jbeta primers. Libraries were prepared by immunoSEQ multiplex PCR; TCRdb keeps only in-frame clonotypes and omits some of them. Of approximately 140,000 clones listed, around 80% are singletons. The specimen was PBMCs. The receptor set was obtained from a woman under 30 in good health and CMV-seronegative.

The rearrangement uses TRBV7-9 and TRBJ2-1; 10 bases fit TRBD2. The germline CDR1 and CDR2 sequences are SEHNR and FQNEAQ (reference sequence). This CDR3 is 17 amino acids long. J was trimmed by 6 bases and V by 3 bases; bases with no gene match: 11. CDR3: CASSFTSGASSVNEQFF. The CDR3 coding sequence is TGTGCCAGCAGCTTCACTAGCGGGGCTAGTAGCGTCAATGAGCAGTTCTTC.

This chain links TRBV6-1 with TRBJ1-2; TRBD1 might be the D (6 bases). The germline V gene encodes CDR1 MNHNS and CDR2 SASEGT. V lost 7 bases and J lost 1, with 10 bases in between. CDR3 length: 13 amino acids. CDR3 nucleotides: TGTGCCAGCAAAGACAGGATTAACTATGGCTACACCTTC. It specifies CASKDRINYGYTF.

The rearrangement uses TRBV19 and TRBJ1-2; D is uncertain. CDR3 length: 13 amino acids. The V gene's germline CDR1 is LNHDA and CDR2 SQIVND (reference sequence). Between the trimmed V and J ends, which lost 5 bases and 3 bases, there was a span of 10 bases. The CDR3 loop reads CASSSQDHYGYTF. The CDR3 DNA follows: TGTGCCAGTAGTTCTCAGGATCACTATGGCTACACCTTC.

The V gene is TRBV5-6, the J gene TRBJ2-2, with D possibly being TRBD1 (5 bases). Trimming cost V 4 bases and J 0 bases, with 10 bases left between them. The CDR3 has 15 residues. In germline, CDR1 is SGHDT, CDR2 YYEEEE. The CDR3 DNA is TGTGCCAGCAGCGGGTGGGGCGCGAACACCGGGGAGCTGTTTTTT. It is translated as CASSGWGANTGELFF.

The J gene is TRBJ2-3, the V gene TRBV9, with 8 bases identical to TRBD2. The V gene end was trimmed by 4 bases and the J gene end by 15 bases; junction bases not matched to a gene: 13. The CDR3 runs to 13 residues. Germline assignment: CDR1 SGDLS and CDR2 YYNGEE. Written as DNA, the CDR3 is TGTGCCAGCAGCTTTCTGGGGGCGGGAGGAATTTATTTT. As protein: CASSFLGAGGIYF. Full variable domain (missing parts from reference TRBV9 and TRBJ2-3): DSGVTQTPKHLITATGQRVTLRCSPRSGDLSVYWYQQSLDQGLQFLIQYYNGEERAKGNILERFSAQQFPDLHSELNLSSLELGDSALYFCASSFLGAGGIYFGPGTRLTVL.

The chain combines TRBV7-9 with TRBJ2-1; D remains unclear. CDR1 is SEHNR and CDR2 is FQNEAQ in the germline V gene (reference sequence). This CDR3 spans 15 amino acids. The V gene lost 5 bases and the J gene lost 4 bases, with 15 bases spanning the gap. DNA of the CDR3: TGTGCCAGCAGCCCTTTAGGAGAGATATACAATGAGCAGTTCTTC. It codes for CASSPLGEIYNEQFF.

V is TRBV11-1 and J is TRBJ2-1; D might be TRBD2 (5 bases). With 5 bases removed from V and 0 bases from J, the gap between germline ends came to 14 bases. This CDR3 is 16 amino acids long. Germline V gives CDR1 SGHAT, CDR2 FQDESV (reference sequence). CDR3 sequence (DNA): TGTGCCAGCAGCGTCCGACGCGGGCGCTCCTACAATGAGCAGTTCTTC. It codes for CASSVRRGRSYNEQFF. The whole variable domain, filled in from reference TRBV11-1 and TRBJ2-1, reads EAEVAQSPRYKITEKSQAVAFWCDPISGHATLYWYRQILGQGPELLVQFQDESVVDDSQLPKDRFSAERLKGVDSTLKIQPAELGDSAMYLCASSVRRGRSYNEQFFGPGTRLTVL.

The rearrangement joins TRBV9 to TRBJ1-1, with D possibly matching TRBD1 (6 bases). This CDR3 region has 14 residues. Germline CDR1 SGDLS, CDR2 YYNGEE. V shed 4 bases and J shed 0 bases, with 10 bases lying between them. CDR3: CASSLQGLNTEAFF. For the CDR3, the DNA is TGTGCCAGCAGCCTACAGGGCTTGAACACTGAAGCTTTCTTT.

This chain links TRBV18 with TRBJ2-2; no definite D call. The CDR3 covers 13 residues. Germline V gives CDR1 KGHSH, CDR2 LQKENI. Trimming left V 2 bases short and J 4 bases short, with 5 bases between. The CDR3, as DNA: TGTGCCAGCTCACCAGAGAGCACCGGGGAGCTGTTTTTT. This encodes CASSPESTGELFF.

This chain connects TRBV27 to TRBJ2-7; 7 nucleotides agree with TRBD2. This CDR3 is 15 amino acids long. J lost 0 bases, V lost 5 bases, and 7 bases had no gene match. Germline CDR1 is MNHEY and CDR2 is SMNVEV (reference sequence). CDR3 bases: TGTGCCAGCAGTCCAATACTAGCGACCTCCTACGAGCAGTACTTC. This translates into CASSPILATSYEQYF.

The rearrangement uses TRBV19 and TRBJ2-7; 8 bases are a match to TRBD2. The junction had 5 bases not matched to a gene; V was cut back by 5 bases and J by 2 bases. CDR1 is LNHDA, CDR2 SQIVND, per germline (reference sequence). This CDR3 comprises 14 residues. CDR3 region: CASSSHSGTYEQYF. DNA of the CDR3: TGTGCCAGTAGTTCCCATAGCGGGACCTACGAGCAGTACTTC.

The CDR3 is CASSLAIRRATGELFF. The CDR3 DNA reads as TGCGCCAGCAGCTTGGCCATAAGGCGGGCCACCGGGGAGCTGTTTTTT. The gene calls are TRBV5-1 and TRBJ2-2, with D perhaps matching TRBD2 (5 bases). From germline, CDR1 is SGHRS and CDR2 YFSETQ. This CDR3 contains 16 residues. V was clipped by 0 bases and J by 4 bases, with 13 bases between them. Filled out from reference TRBV5-1 and TRBJ2-2, the complete variable domain reads KAGVTQTPRYLIKTRGQQVTLSCSPISGHRSVSWYQQTPGQGLQFLFEYFSETQRNKGNFPGRFSGRQFSNSRSEMNVSTLELGDSALYLCASSLAIRRATGELFFGEGSRLTVL.

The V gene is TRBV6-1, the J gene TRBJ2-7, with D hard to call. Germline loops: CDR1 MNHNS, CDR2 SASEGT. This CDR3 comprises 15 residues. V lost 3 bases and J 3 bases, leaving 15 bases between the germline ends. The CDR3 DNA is TGTGCCAGCAGTGACAATCCAGGTCTTCGCTACGAGCAGTACTTC. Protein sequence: CASSDNPGLRYEQYF.